At least ten counts were recorded for the clone carrying this T cell receptor (beta chain). Busulfan-fludarabine conditioning, marrow transplant, and cyclophosphamide on days +3 and +4 were administered. V shed 4 bases and J shed 3 bases, with 10 bases lying between them. The CDR3 has 13 residues. Germline loops: CDR1 MNHEY, CDR2 SMNVEV (reference sequence). The repertoire was sequenced with immunoSEQ multiplex PCR; TCRdb's copy has only in-frame clones and lacks some. The sample presents some 5,500 clones, none singletons. These data belong to a study of T cells after posttransplantation cyclophosphamide.

The rearrangement links TRBV27 to TRBJ2-7; D gene unclear. This TCR came from a male patient aged 55-69 years who received an allogeneic stem cell transplant from a related donor, was CMV-positive, and had no GVHD. The graft donor may have contributed some T cells. The sequencing used PBMCs, collected after allogeneic stem cell transplant with posttransplant cyclophosphamide. CDR3 sequence (DNA): TGTGCCAGCAGTTACAGCTCACACTACGAGCAGTACTTC. Translated: CASSYSSHYEQYF.